This T cell receptor (beta chain) stems from a study of Graves' ophthalmopathy and Graves' hyperthyroidism. The CDR3 consists of 19 residues. The V segment lost 5 bases and the J segment 4 bases; nucleotides outside the gene matches: 12. Germline V gene data show CDR1 as MDHEN and CDR2 as SYDVKM. Amplifying from RNA transcripts, the study obtained TCR beta CDR3 regions. An opening RT-PCR round employed HTBI primers and preceded a second-round multiplex PCR. TCRdb ran MiXCR on the multiplex PCR reads and lists one entry per CDR3 protein. The repertoire has 45,000 to 60,000 distinct CDR3 sequences, approximately 52% of them found once; the top ten carry over 3.5%.

The receptor's source is an adult woman with Graves' ophthalmopathy. This chain connects TRBV28 to TRBJ2-1; 15 bases match TRBD2. Sequencing input: peripheral blood. CDR3 nucleotide sequence: TGTGCCAGCAGTCCCACCAGGACTAGCGGGAGGGCCTCATACAATGAGCAGTTCTTC. Translating gives CASSPTRTSGRASYNEQFF.